The 31 T cell receptor beta chains in this list originate from one sample, sequenced in a study of blood T cell repertoires in COVID-19. TCRdb keeps only in-frame clones here, not all; method: immunoSEQ multiplex PCR. Among hundreds of thousands of clones listed, more than 70% were seen once. What was sequenced was PBMCs or T cells enriched from blood (not recorded which). Receptors were obtained from a woman aged 40-49 years with acute COVID-19.

The chain is built from TRBV9 and TRBJ2-1; 10 nucleotides align to TRBD2. With V trimmed by 4 bases and J by 5 bases, 3 bases remained unmatched. This CDR3 comprises 14 residues. CDR1 SGDLS and CDR2 YYNGEE come from the germline V gene. The DNA of the CDR3 is TGTGCCAGCAGCCCAACTAGCGGGAACAATGAGCAGTTCTTC. Encoded protein: CASSPTSGNNEQFF. The full variable domain, with the rest looked up from reference TRBV9 and TRBJ2-1, is DSGVTQTPKHLITATGQRVTLRCSPRSGDLSVYWYQQSLDQGLQFLIQYYNGEERAKGNILERFSAQQFPDLHSELNLSSLELGDSALYFCASSPTSGNNEQFFGPGTRLTVL.

The CDR3 sequence is CASSFSGIGKLFF. As DNA, the CDR3 is TGTGCCAGCAGTTTCAGTGGCATTGGAAAACTGTTTTTT. The chain uses TRBV12-3 or TRBV12-4 and TRBJ1-4; D gene ambiguous. This CDR3 spans 13 amino acids. Trimming took 3 bases from V and 10 from J, leaving 12 bases between them.

The rearrangement links TRBV20-1 to TRBJ1-2; D is undetermined. The ends were cut back, 6 bases at V and 4 bases at J, with 9 bases in the middle. The CDR3 length is 11 residues. CDR1 DFQATT and CDR2 SNEGSKA come from the germline V gene (reference sequence). In nucleotides, the CDR3 is TGCAGTGCCGCAACATCCTATGGCTACACCTTC. Protein sequence: CSAATSYGYTF.

The chain combines TRBV6-2 or TRBV6-3 with TRBJ2-3; 10 nucleotides match TRBD2. Trimming at V came to 5 bases and at J to 0 bases, leaving 8 bases not matched to a gene. This CDR3 spans 17 amino acids. Germline CDR1 is MNHEY and CDR2 is SVGEGT. DNA for the CDR3: TGTGCCAGCAGTCATACTGGACTAGCGGCTAGCACAGATACGCAGTATTTT. As protein: CASSHTGLAASTDTQYF.

The chain recombines TRBV5-4 with TRBJ2-6; 8 bases fit TRBD1. J gave up 0 bases and V 2 bases, and 10 bases lay outside the gene matches. The V gene's germline CDR1 is SGHNT and CDR2 YYREEE (reference sequence). This CDR3 spans 19 amino acids. CDR3 DNA sequence: TGTGCCAGCAGCTTATTAGGGGACAGGTCCCTCTCTGGGGCCAACGTCCTGACTTTC. It specifies CASSLLGDRSLSGANVLTF.

The CDR3 region is CASSKGGHCTDTQYF. The CDR3 nucleotides read TGTGCCAGCAGCAAAGGGGGACACTGCACAGATACGCAGTATTTT. J is TRBJ2-3 and V is TRBV21-1; the table's TRBD1 call for D was not verified on the DNA. TRBV21-1 is termed a pseudogene. The CDR3 runs 15 residues.

V and J are TRBV5-5 and TRBJ2-1; 16 bases fit TRBD2. Germline lookup yields CDR1 SGHKS and CDR2 YYEKEE (reference sequence). This CDR3 comprises 15 residues. The trim removed 4 bases at V and 7 bases at J, leaving 2 bases unmatched. CDR3: CASSVGLAGGNEQFF. CDR3 coding DNA: TGTGCCAGCAGCGTGGGACTAGCGGGAGGGAATGAGCAGTTCTTC.

V gene TRBV9 combines with J gene TRBJ2-1; possible D gene TRBD2, 5 bases. The CDR3 is 16 amino acids. The V end was cut by 0 bases, the J end by 6 bases, with 16 bases between. Germline V CDR1 and CDR2: SGDLS, YYNGEE. In DNA form, the CDR3 reads TGTGCCAGCAGCGTAGTCGGTGGGAGCGGTCGCAATGAGCAGTTCTTC. Translating it yields CASSVVGGSGRNEQFF.

The gene calls are TRBV7-3 and TRBJ2-5; D may be TRBD2 (7 bases). Trimming took 3 bases from V and 5 from J, leaving 10 bases between them. Germline loops: CDR1 SGHTA, CDR2 FQGTGA. The CDR3 spans 13 residues. CDR3 coding DNA: TGTGCCAGCAGCTTCCGGGGGGCGGAGACCCAGTACTTC. It is translated as CASSFRGAETQYF.

The chain carries TRBV27 and TRBJ1-1, with a weak D call TRBD1 (6 bases). Germline-derived CDR1 and CDR2 are MNHEY and SMNVEV (reference sequence). The CDR3 loop spans 17 amino acids. Trimming removed 0 bases from V and 3 bases from J, with 17 bases in between. The chain's CDR3 is CASSLSWAVAGDTEAFF. The CDR3, as DNA: TGTGCCAGCAGTTTATCGTGGGCGGTAGCAGGGGACACTGAAGCTTTCTTT.

This rearrangement joins TRBV6-5 to TRBJ1-5, with D possibly being TRBD1 (6 bases). With 6 bases removed from V and 3 bases from J, the gap between germline ends came to 15 bases. The CDR3 is 15 residues long. Germline lookup yields CDR1 MNHEY and CDR2 SVGAGI. The CDR3 sequence is CASRPLRQDNQPQHF. The CDR3 DNA is TGTGCCAGCAGGCCCCTCCGACAGGACAATCAGCCCCAGCATTTT.

The genes are TRBV18 and TRBJ1-5, with 7 bases identical to TRBD1. This CDR3 has 17 amino acids. The junction had 8 bases not matched to a gene; V was cut back by 1 base and J by 2 bases. Germline V lookup: CDR1 KGHSH, CDR2 LQKENI. The CDR3 is CASSPRDSRVGNQPQHF. The CDR3 nucleotides read TGTGCCAGCTCACCACGGGACAGTAGGGTAGGCAATCAGCCCCAGCATTTT.

The CDR3 nucleotides read TGCGCCAGCAGCTTTTTCGGGGTGGGTACGGGCACTGAAGCTTTCTTT. Translated, it gives CASSFFGVGTGTEAFF. The rearrangement uses TRBV5-1 and TRBJ1-1; the D is unclear. The ends were cut back, 2 bases at V and 4 bases at J, with 18 bases in the middle. From germline, CDR1 is SGHRS and CDR2 YFSETQ. This CDR3 region has 16 residues.

The V gene is TRBV3-1 (or the pseudogene TRBV3-2), the J gene TRBJ1-1, with D perhaps matching TRBD1 (6 bases). The CDR3 spans 14 residues. CDR1 is LGHDT and CDR2 is YNNKEL in the germline V gene (reference sequence). Trimming took off 4 bases at V and 11 bases at J, with 20 bases between the two ends. CDR3 amino acids: CASSPLGAPIAAFF. The CDR3 DNA reads as TGTGCCAGCAGCCCCCTGGGGGCCCCAATAGCGGCTTTCTTT.

V usage is TRBV19 and J usage is TRBJ1-2, with a possible D match to TRBD1 (5 bases). From germline, CDR1 is LNHDA and CDR2 SQIVND (reference sequence). Between the trimmed V and J ends, which lost 7 bases and 0 bases, there was a span of 27 bases. The CDR3 is made up of 19 amino acids. Here the CDR3 reads CASNTPGGRGLEANYGYTF. The CDR3, as DNA: TGTGCCAGTAACACCCCGGGGGGTAGAGGGCTGGAGGCTAACTATGGCTACACCTTC.

The chain is built from TRBV6-5 and TRBJ1-6; D remains unclear. V dropped 8 bases and J dropped 9 bases, with 8 bases sitting between them. CDR3 length: 11 residues. Germline V gene data show CDR1 as MNHEY and CDR2 as SVGAGI. The CDR3 DNA sequence: TGTGCCAGCGGTTCGGTTTCACCCCTCCACTTT. This encodes CASGSVSPLHF.

The chain carries TRBV11-3 and TRBJ1-4, with a weak D call TRBD1 (6 bases). V lost 5 bases and J 0 bases, leaving 10 bases between the germline ends. This CDR3 spans 15 amino acids. CDR1 SGHNT and CDR2 YENEEA come from the germline V gene. The CDR3 sequence is CASSRGGATNEKLFF. The CDR3 nucleotides are TGTGCCAGCAGCCGGGGGGGCGCAACTAATGAAAAACTGTTTTTT.

This chain uses TRBV10-3 with TRBJ2-5; TRBD1 agrees at 10 bases. CDR1 is ENHRY and CDR2 is SYGVKD in the germline V gene. The CDR3 is 15 amino acids. V was pared by 3 bases and J by 2 bases, with 3 bases of the junction left unmatched. CDR3 sequence (DNA): TGTGCCATCAGTGAAAGGACAGGGGGGCAAGAGACCCAGTACTTC. Protein: CAISERTGGQETQYF.

The chain employs TRBV5-4 and TRBJ2-7; D is unresolved. The germline V gene has CDR1 SGHNT and CDR2 YYREEE (reference sequence). The CDR3 contains 15 residues. The V and J ends lost 0 bases and 4 bases respectively, with 14 bases between them. CDR3 sequence reads: CASSLDGRSVYEQYV. The CDR3 DNA follows: TGTGCCAGCAGCTTGGATGGCAGGTCGGTGTACGAGCAGTACGTC.

About this clone: The junction does not match germline at one end; this may be a read error. This chain links TRBV11-2 with TRBJ2-5; D is uncertain. The germline gives CDR1 SGHAT, CDR2 FQNNGV. This CDR3 contains 11 residues. The CDR3 region has the DNA TGTGCCAGCACCTTACAGGAGACCCAGTACTTC. Amino acids: CASTLQETQYF.

J is TRBJ2-3 and V is TRBV3-1 (or the pseudogene TRBV3-2); D might be TRBD2 (6 bases). Germline CDR1 LGHDT, CDR2 YNNKEL (reference sequence). V was shortened by 2 bases and J by 4 bases, with 13 bases between the two germline ends. This CDR3 region has 15 residues. As DNA, the CDR3 is TGTGCCAGCAGCCAACTCTTTACTAGCTCAGATACGCAGTATTTT. Its translation is CASSQLFTSSDTQYF.

The chain has TRBV9 and TRBJ2-5; D is possibly TRBD1 (6 bases). V was clipped by 7 bases and J by 1 base, with 14 bases between them. The length of the CDR3 is 14 residues. The V gene's germline CDR1 is SGDLS and CDR2 YYNGEE. The CDR3, as DNA: TGTGCCAGCGCCATAGGGACAACCCAAGAGACCCAGTACTTC. This encodes CASAIGTTQETQYF.

This clone was seen once. The rearrangement joins TRBV18 to TRBJ1-1; D call uncertain. The germline V gene encodes CDR1 KGHSH and CDR2 LQKENI. V lost 4 bases, J lost 1 base, and 7 bases lay in between. The CDR3 contains 13 residues. The CDR3 protein is CASSLQENTEAFF. DNA for the CDR3: TGTGCCAGCTCACTCCAGGAGAACACTGAAGCTTTCTTT.

The rearrangement joins TRBV5-4 to TRBJ2-3, with a possible D match to TRBD2 (6 bases). The germline V gene encodes CDR1 SGHNT and CDR2 YYREEE (reference sequence). With 0 bases removed from V and 3 bases from J, the gap between germline ends came to 14 bases. The CDR3 is 16 amino acids. This CDR3 reads CASSLASGVATDTQYF. The CDR3 region has the DNA TGTGCCAGCAGCTTGGCCTCGGGAGTCGCGACAGATACGCAGTATTTT.

The J gene is TRBJ2-7, the V gene TRBV5-1; 12 nucleotides line up with TRBD2. This CDR3 has 15 amino acids. Germline V lookup: CDR1 SGHRS, CDR2 YFSETQ. V shed 1 base and J 6 bases; nucleotides not matched to a gene: 5. The CDR3 region has the DNA TGCGCCAGCAGCTTGTGGCTAGCGGGAGGGGGCGAGCAGTACTTC. Amino acids: CASSLWLAGGGEQYF.

The V gene is TRBV19, the J gene TRBJ1-5, with TRBD1 matching over 8 bases. The germline CDR1 and CDR2 sequences are LNHDA and SQIVND (reference sequence). V lost 2 bases, J lost 10 bases, and 13 bases stayed unmatched. The CDR3 is 16 amino acids. Written as DNA, the CDR3 is TGTGCCAGTAGTATAAGCGGGACAGGACTACCGTACCCCCAGCATTTT. Translated: CASSISGTGLPYPQHF.

The CDR3 sequence is CASSPFGSSPDTQYF. The CDR3 coding sequence is TGTGCCAGCAGCCCATTCGGGAGTAGCCCAGATACGCAGTATTTT. This rearrangement joins TRBV7-2 to TRBJ2-3, with a tentative D call TRBD2 (6 bases). The V gene's germline CDR1 is SGHTA and CDR2 FQGNSA. Deletions cut 5 bases from V and 4 bases from J, with 16 bases between. CDR3 length: 15 residues.

J is TRBJ2-1 and V is TRBV5-1; 8 bases match TRBD2. Trimming took 0 bases from V and 7 from J; bases not matched to a gene: 9. The CDR3 is 16 residues long. Germline CDR1 is SGHRS and CDR2 is YFSETQ. DNA for the CDR3: TGCGCCAGCAGCTTGGCCGCAGCGGGAGTTCCTAATGAGCAGTTCTTC. The encoded protein is CASSLAAAGVPNEQFF.

V and J are TRBV4-1 and TRBJ1-2; the match to TRBD1 covers 9 bases. Trimming removed 5 bases from V and 4 bases from J; junction bases left unmatched: 11. This CDR3 region has 16 residues. The germline gives CDR1 MGHRA, CDR2 YSYEKL. The CDR3, as DNA: TGCGCCAGCAGCTATACCGGGACAGGGACTGGCTATGGCTACACCTTC. As protein: CASSYTGTGTGYGYTF.

The chain joins TRBV5-1 to TRBJ1-1; 7 positions match TRBD1. The germline V gene encodes CDR1 SGHRS and CDR2 YFSETQ. CDR3 length equals 16 residues. Trimming at V came to 2 bases and at J to 1 base, leaving 8 bases not matched to a gene. The CDR3 DNA is TGCGCCAGCAGCTTCCAAGGACAGGCGGCGAACACTGAAGCTTTCTTT. Its translation: CASSFQGQAANTEAFF.

This clone was counted once. The V and J genes are TRBV30 and TRBJ1-4; possible D gene TRBD1, 6 bases. The CDR3 covers 13 residues. Germline CDR1 and CDR2: GTSNPN and SVGIG (reference sequence). V was pared by 7 bases and J by 4 bases, with 13 bases between. The chain's CDR3 is CASWTDNNEKLFF. The CDR3 coding sequence is TGTGCCTCCTGGACAGACAATAATGAAAAACTGTTTTTT.